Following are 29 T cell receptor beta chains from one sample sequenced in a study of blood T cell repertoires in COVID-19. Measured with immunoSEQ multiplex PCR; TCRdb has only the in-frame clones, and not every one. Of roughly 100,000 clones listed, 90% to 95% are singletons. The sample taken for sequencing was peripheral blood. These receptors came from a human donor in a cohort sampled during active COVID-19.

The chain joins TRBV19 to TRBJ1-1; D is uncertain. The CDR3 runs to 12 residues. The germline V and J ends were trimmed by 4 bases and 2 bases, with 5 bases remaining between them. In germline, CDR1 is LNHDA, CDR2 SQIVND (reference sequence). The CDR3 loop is CASSNSNTEAFF. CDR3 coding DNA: TGTGCCAGTAGTAACTCAAACACTGAAGCTTTCTTT.

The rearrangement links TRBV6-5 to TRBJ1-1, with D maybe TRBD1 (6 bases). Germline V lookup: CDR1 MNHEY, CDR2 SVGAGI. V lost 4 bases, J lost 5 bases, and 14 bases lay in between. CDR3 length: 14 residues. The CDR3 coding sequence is TGTGCCAGCAGTTTCTCTCAGGGGAAGACTGAAGCTTTCTTT. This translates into CASSFSQGKTEAFF.

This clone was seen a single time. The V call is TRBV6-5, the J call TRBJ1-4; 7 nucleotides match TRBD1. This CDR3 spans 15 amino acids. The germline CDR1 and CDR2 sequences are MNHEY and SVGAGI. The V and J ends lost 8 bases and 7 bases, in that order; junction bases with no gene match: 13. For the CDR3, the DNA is TGTGCCAGCTTCACAGGGGTCGTTCGAGGTGAAAAACTGTTTTTT. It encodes CASFTGVVRGEKLFF.

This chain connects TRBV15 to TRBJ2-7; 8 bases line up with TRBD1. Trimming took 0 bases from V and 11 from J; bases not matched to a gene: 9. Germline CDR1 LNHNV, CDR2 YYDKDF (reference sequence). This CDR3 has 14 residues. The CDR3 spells CATSREPDRGVEYF. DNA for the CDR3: TGTGCCACCAGCAGAGAACCTGACAGGGGAGTAGAGTACTTC.

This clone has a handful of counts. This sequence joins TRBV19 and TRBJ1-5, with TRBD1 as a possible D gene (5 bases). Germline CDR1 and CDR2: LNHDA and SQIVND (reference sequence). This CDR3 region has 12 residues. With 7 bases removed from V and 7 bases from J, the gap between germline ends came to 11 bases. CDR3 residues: CASMQGNQPQHF. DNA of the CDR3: TGTGCCAGTATGCAGGGTAACCAGCCCCAGCATTTT. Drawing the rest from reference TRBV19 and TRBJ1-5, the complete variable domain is DGGITQSPKYLFRKEGQNVTLSCEQNLNHDAMYWYRQDPGQGLRLIYYSQIVNDFQKGDIAEGYSVSREKKESFPLTVTSAQKNPTAFYLCASMQGNQPQHFGDGTRLSIL.

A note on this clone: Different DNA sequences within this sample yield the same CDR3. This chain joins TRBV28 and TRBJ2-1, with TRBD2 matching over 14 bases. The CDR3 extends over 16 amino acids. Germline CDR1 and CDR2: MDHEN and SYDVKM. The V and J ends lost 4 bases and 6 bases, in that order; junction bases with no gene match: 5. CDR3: CASSSRTSGRFNEQFF. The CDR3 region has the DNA TGTGCCAGCAGTTCCAGGACTAGCGGGAGGTTCAATGAGCAGTTCTTC. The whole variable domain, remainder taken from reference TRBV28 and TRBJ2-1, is DVKVTQSSRYLVKRTGEKVFLECVQDMDHENMFWYRQDPGLGLRLIYFSYDVKMKEKGDIPEGYSVSREKKERFSLILESASTNQTSMYLCASSSRTSGRFNEQFFGPGTRLTVL.

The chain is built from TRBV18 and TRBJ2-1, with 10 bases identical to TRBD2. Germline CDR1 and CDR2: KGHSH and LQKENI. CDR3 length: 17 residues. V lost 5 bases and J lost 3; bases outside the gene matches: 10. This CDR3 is CASSSGSGRANYNEQFF. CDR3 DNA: TGTGCCAGCTCATCCGGCAGCGGGAGGGCCAACTACAATGAGCAGTTCTTC.

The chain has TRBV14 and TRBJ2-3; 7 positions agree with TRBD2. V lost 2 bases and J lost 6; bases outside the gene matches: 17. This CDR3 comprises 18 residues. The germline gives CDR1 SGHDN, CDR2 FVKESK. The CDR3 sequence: CASSQNALGGGLLDTQYF. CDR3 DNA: TGTGCCAGCAGCCAAAACGCCTTGGGCGGGGGTCTTTTGGATACGCAGTATTTT.

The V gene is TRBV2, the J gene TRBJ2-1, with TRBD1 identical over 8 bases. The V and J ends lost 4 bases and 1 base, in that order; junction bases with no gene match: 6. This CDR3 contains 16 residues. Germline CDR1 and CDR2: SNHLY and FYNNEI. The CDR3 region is CASSGGQGWSYNEQFF. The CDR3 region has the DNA TGTGCCAGCAGTGGCGGACAGGGTTGGTCCTACAATGAGCAGTTCTTC.

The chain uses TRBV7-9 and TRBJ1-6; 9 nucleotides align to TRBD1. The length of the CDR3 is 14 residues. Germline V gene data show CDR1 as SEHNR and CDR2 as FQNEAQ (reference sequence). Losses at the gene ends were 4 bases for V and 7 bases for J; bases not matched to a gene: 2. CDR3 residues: CASSSGTGNSPLHF. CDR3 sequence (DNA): TGTGCCAGCAGCTCCGGGACAGGGAATTCACCCCTCCACTTT.

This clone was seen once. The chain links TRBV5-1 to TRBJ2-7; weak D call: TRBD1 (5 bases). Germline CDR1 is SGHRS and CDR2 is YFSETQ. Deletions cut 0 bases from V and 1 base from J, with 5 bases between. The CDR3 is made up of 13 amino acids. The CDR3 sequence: CASSLDRSYEQYF. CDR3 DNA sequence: TGCGCCAGCAGCTTGGACAGGTCCTACGAGCAGTACTTC.

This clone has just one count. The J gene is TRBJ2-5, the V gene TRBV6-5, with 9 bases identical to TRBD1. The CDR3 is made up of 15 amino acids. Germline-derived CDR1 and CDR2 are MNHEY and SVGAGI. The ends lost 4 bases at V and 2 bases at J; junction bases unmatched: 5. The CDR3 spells CASSFPTGGQETQYF. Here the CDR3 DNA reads TGTGCCAGCAGTTTCCCGACAGGGGGGCAAGAGACCCAGTACTTC.

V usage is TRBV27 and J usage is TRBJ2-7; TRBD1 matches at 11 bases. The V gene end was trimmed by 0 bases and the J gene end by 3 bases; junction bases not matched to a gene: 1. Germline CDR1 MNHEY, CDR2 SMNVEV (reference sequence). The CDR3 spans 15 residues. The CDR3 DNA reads TGTGCCAGCAGTTTATCGGGACAGGGGGTCTACGAGCAGTACTTC. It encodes CASSLSGQGVYEQYF.

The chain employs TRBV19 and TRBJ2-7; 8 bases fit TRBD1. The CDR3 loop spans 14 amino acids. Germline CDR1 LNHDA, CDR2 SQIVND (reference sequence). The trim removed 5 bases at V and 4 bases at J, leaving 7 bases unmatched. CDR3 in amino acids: CASSAGTGQYEQYF. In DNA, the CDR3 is TGTGCCAGTAGTGCCGGGACAGGACAGTACGAGCAGTACTTC.

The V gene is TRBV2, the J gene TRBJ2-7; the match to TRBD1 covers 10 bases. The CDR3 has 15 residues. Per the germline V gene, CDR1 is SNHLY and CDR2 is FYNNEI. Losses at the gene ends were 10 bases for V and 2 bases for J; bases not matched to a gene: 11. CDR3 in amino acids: CATSHPGTGAYEQYF. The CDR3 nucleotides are TGTGCCACCTCCCACCCCGGGACAGGGGCCTACGAGCAGTACTTC.

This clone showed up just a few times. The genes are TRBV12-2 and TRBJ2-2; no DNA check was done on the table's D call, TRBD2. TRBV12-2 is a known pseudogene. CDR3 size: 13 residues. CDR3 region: CASRLRSFGELFF. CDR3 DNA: TGTGCAAGTCGCCTAAGGAGTTTCGGGGAGCTGTTTTTT.

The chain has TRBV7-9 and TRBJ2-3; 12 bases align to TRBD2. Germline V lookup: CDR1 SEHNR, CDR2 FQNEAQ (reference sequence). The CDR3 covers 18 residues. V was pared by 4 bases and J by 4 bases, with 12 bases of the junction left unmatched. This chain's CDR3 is CASSSTSKLAGGADTQYF. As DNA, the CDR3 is TGTGCCAGCAGCTCTACTTCTAAACTAGCGGGGGGCGCAGATACGCAGTATTTT.

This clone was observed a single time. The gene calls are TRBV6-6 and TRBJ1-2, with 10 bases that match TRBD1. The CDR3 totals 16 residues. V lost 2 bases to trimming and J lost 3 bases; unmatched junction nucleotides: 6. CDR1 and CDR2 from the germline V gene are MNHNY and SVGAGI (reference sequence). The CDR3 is CASSYPAGTGDYGYTF. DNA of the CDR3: TGTGCCAGCAGTTACCCCGCGGGGACAGGGGACTATGGCTACACCTTC.

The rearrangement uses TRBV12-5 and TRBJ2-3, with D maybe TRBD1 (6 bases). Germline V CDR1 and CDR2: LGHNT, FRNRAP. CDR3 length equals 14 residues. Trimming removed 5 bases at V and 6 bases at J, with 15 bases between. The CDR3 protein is CASGPNDRPDTQYF. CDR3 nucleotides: TGTGCTAGTGGTCCGAACGACAGGCCGGATACGCAGTATTTT.

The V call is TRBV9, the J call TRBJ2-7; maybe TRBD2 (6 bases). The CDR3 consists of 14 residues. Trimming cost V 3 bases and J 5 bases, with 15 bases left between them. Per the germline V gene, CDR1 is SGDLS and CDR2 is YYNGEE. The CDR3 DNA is TGTGCCAGCAGCGCGGCCGGGACTTTCGACGAGCAGTACTTC. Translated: CASSAAGTFDEQYF.

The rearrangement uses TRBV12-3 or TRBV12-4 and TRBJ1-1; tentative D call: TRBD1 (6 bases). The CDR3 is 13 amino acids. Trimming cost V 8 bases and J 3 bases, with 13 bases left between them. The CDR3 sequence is CASRDISDTEAFF. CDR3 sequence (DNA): TGTGCCAGCCGGGACATTTCGGACACTGAAGCTTTCTTT.

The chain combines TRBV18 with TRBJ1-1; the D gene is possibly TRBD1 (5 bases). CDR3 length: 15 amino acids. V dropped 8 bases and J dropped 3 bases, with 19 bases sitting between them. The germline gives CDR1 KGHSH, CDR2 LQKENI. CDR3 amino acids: CASRLTLSGDTEAFF. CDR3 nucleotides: TGTGCCAGCCGTCTAACTCTTTCGGGGGACACTGAAGCTTTCTTT. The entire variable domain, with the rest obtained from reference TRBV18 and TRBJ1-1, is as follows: NAGVMQNPRHLVRRRGQEARLRCSPMKGHSHVYWYRQLPEEGLKFMVYLQKENIIDESGMPKERFSAEFPKEGPSILRIQQVVRGDSAAYFCASRLTLSGDTEAFFGQGTRLTVV.

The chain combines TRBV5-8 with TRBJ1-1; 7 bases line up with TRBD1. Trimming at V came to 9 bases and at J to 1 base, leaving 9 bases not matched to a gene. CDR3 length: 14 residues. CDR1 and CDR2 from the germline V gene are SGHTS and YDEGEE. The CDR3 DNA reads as TGTGCCACGCGGTTAAGACAGGGGAACACTGAAGCTTTCTTT. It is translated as CATRLRQGNTEAFF.

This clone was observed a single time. In nucleotides, the CDR3 is TGTGCCAGCAGCGACATCTCCCCAGAAGAGCAGTTCTTC. This gives the protein CASSDISPEEQFF. V and J are TRBV7-6 and TRBJ2-1; D not resolved. Germline lookup yields CDR1 SGHVS and CDR2 FNYEAQ. The CDR3 has 13 residues. V was cut by 5 bases and J by 10 bases, with 15 bases left in between.

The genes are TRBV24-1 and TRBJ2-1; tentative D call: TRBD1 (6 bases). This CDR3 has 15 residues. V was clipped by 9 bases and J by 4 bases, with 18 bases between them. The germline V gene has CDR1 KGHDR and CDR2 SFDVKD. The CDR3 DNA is TGTGCCACCGCCAGAGATGGACAGATTTACAATGAGCAGTTCTTC. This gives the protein CATARDGQIYNEQFF.

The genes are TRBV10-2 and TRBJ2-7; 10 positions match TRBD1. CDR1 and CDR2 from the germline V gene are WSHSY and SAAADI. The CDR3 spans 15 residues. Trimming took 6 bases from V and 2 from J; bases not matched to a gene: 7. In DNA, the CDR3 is TGCGCCAGCAGGGCGTGGGGACAGGGGACCTACGAGCAGTACTTC. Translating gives CASRAWGQGTYEQYF.

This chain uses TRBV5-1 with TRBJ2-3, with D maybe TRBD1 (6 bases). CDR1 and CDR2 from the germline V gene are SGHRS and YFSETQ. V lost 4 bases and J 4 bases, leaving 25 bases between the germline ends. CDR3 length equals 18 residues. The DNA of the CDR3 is TGCGCCAGCAGCGTGATACCTACAGGGCCCAATTCCCCAGATACGCAGTATTTT. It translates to CASSVIPTGPNSPDTQYF.

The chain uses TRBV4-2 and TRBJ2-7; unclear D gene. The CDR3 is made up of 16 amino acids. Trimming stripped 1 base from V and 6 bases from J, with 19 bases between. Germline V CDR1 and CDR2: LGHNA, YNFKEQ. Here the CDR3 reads CASSQVANIVTLEQYF. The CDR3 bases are TGTGCCAGCAGCCAAGTCGCAAATATAGTAACTCTCGAGCAGTACTTC.

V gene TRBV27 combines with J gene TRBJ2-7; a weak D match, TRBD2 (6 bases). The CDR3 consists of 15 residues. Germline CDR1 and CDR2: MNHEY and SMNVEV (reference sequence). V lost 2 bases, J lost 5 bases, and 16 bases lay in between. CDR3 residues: CASSLPGGKPHEQYF. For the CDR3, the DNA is TGTGCCAGCAGTTTACCCGGCGGGAAGCCCCACGAGCAGTACTTC.